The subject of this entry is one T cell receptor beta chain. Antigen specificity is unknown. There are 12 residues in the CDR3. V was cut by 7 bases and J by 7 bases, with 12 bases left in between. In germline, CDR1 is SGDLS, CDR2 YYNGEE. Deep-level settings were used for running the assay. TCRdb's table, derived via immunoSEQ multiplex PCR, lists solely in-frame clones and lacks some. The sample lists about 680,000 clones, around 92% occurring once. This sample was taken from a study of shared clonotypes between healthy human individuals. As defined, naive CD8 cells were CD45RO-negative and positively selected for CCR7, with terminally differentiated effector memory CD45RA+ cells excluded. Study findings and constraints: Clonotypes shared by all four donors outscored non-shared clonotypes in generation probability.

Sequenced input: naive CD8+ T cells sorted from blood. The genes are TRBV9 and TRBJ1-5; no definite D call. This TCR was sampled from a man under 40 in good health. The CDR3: CASGSSNQPQHF. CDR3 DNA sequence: TGTGCCAGCGGAAGCAGTAACCAGCCCCAGCATTTT.